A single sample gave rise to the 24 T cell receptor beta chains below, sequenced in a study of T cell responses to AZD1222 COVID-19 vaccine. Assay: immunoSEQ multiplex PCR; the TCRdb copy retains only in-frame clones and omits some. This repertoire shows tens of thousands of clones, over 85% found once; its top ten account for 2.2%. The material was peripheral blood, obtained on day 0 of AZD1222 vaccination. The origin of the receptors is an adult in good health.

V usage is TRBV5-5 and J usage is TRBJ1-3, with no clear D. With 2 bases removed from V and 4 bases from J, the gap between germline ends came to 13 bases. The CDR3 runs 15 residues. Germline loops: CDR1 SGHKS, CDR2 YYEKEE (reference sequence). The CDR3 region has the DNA TGTGCCAGCAGCTTCCTCAACCCGTACGGAAACACCATATATTTT. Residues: CASSFLNPYGNTIYF.

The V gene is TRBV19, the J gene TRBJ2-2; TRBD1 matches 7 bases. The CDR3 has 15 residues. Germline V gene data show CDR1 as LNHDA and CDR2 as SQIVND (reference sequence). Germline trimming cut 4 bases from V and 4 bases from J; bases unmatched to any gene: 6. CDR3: CASSTRDSSTGELFF. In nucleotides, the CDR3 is TGTGCCAGTAGTACGAGGGACAGCAGCACCGGGGAGCTGTTTTTT.

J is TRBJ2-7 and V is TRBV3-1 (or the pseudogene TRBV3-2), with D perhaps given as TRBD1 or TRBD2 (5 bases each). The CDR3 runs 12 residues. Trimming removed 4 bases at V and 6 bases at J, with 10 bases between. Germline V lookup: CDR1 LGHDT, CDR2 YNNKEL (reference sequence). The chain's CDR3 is CASSRLGAEQYF. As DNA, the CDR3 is TGTGCCAGCAGCCGCCTCGGGGCCGAGCAGTACTTC.

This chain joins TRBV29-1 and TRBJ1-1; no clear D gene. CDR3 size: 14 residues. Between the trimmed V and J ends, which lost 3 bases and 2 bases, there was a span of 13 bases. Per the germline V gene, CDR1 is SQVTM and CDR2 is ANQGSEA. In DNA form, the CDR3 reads TGCAGCGTTGAGACTCTAAGCGCTAACACTGAAGCTTTCTTT. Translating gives CSVETLSANTEAFF. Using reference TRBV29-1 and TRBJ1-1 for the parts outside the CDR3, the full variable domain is SAVISQKPSRDICQRGTSLTIQCQVDSQVTMMFWYRQQPGQSLTLIATANQGSEATYESGFVIDKFPISRPNLTFSTLTVSNMSPEDSSIYLCSVETLSANTEAFFGQGTRLTVV.

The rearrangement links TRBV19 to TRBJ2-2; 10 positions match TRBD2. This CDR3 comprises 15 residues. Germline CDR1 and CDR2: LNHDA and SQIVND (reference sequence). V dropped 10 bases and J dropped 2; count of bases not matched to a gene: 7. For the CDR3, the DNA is TGTGCCACCACCCGACTAGCGGGTAACACCGGGGAGCTGTTTTTT. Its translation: CATTRLAGNTGELFF.

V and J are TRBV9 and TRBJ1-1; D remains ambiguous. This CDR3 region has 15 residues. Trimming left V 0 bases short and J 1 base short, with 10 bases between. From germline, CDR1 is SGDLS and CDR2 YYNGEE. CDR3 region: CASSVAPEGNTEAFF. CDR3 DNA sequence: TGTGCCAGCAGCGTAGCTCCGGAGGGGAACACTGAAGCTTTCTTT.

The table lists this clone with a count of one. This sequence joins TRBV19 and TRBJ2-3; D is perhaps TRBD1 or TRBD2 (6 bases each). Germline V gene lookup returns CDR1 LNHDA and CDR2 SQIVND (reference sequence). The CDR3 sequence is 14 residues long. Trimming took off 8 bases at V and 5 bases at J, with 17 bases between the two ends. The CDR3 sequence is CASRGPLVRDTQYF. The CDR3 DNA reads TGTGCCAGTCGGGGGCCCCTAGTCAGAGATACGCAGTATTTT.

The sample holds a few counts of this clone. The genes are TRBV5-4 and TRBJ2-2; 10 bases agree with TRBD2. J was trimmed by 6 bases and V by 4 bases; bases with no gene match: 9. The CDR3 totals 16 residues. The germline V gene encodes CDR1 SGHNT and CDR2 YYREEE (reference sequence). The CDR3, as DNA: TGTGCCAGCAGCCAAAAAGCGGGAGGGCCCCCCGGGGAGCTGTTTTTT. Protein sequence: CASSQKAGGPPGELFF.

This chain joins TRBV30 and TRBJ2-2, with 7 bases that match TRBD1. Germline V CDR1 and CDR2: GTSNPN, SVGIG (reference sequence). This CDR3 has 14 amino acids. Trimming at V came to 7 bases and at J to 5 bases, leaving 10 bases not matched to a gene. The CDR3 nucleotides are TGTGCCTCGATCCGGGACAGTGGGACCGGGGAGCTGTTTTTT. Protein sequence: CASIRDSGTGELFF.

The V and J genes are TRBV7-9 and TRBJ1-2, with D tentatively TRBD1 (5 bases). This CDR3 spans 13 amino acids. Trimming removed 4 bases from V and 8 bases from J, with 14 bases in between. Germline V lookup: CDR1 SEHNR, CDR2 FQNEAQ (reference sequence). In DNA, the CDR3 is TGTGCCAGCAGCTCCCCGGGACCTCGGGGCTACACCTTC. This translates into CASSSPGPRGYTF.

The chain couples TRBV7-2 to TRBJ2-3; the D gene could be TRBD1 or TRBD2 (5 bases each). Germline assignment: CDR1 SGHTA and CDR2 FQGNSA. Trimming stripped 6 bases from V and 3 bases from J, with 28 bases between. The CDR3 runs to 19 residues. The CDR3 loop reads CASSSPLGPGTLLTDTQYF. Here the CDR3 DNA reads TGTGCCAGCAGTTCACCATTGGGCCCCGGGACCCTACTAACAGATACGCAGTATTTT.

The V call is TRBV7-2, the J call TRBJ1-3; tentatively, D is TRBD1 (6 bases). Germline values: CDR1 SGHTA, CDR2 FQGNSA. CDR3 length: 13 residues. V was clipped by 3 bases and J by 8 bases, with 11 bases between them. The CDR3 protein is CASSFVRGDTIYF. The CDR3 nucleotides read TGTGCCAGCAGCTTCGTGAGGGGGGACACCATATATTTT. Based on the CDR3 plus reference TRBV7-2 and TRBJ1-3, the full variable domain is GAGVSQSPSNKVTEKGKDVELRCDPISGHTALYWYRQSLGQGLEFLIYFQGNSAPDKSGLPSDRFSAERTGGSVSTLTIQRTQQEDSAVYLCASSFVRGDTIYFGEGSWLTVV.

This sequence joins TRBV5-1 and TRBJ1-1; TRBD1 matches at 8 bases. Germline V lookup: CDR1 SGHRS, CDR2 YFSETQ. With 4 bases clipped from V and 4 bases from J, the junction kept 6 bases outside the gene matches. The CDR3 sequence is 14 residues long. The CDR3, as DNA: TGCGCCAGCAGCGCCCTACAGGGGGGCACTGAAGCTTTCTTT. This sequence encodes CASSALQGGTEAFF.

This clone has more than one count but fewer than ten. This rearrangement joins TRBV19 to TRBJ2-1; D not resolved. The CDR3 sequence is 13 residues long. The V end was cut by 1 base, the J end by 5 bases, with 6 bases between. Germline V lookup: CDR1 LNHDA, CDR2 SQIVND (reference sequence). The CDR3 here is CASSIGRNNEQFF. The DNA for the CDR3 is TGTGCCAGTAGTATAGGCAGGAACAATGAGCAGTTCTTC.

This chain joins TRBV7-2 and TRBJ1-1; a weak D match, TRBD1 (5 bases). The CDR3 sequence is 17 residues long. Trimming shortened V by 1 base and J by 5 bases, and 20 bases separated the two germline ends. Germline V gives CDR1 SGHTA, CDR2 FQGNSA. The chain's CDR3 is CASSLVRGRWSRTEAFF. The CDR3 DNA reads TGTGCCAGCAGCTTAGTAAGGGGCAGGTGGAGTAGGACTGAAGCTTTCTTT.

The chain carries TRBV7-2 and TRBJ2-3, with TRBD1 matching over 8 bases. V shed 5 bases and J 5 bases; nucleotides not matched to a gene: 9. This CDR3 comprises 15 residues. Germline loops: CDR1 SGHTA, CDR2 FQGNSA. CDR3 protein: CASSARQGRRDTQYF. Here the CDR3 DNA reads TGTGCCAGCAGCGCCCGACAGGGGAGGAGAGATACGCAGTATTTT. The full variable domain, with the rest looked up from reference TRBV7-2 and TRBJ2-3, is GAGVSQSPSNKVTEKGKDVELRCDPISGHTALYWYRQSLGQGLEFLIYFQGNSAPDKSGLPSDRFSAERTGGSVSTLTIQRTQQEDSAVYLCASSARQGRRDTQYFGPGTRLTVL.

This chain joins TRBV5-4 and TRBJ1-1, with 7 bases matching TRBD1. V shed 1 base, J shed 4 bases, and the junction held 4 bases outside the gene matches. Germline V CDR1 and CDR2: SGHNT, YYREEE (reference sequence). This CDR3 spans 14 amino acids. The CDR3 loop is CASSLQGVSTEAFF. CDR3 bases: TGTGCCAGCAGCTTGCAGGGGGTGTCCACTGAAGCTTTCTTT.

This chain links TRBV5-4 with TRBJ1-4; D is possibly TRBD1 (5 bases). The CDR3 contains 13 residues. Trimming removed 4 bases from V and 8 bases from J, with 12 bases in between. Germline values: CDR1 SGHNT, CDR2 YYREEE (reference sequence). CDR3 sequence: CASSVGHTEKLFF. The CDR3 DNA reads TGTGCCAGCAGCGTAGGACATACGGAAAAACTGTTTTTT.

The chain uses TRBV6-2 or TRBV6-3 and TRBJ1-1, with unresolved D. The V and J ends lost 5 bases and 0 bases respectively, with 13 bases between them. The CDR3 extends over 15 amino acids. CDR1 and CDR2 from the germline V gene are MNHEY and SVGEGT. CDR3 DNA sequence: TGTGCCAGCAGTAAGACCCTCTACTTGAACACTGAAGCTTTCTTT. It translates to CASSKTLYLNTEAFF.

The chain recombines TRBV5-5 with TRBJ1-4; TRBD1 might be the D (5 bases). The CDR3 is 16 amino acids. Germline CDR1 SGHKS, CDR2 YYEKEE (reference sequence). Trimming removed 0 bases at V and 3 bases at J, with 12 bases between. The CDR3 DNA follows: TGTGCCAGCAGCTTGGCCCCAGGGCCGGCTAATGAAAAACTGTTTTTT. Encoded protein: CASSLAPGPANEKLFF.

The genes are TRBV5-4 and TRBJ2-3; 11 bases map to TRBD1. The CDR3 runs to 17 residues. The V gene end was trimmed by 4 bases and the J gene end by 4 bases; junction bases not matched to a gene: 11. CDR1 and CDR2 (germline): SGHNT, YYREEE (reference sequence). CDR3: CASSNSRDRGLADTQYF. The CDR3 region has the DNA TGTGCCAGCAGCAACTCCCGGGACAGGGGGTTGGCAGATACGCAGTATTTT.

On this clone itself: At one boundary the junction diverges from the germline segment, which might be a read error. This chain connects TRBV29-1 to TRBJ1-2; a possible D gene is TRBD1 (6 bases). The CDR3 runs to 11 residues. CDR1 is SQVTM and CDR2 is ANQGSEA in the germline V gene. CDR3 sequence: CSVEGGYGYTF. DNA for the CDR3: TGCAGCGTCGAAGGGGGATATGGCTACACCTTC. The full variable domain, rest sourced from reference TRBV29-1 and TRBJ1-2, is SAVISQKPSRDICQRGTSLTIQCQVDSQVTMMFWYRQQPGQSLTLIATANQGSEATYESGFVIDKFPISRPNLTFSTLTVSNMSPEDSSIYLCSVEGGYGYTFGSGTRLTVV.

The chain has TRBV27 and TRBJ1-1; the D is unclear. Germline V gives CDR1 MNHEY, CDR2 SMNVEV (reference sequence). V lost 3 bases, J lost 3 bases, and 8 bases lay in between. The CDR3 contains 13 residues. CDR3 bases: TGTGCCAGCAGTTTTACCCCCGACACTGAAGCTTTCTTT. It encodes CASSFTPDTEAFF.

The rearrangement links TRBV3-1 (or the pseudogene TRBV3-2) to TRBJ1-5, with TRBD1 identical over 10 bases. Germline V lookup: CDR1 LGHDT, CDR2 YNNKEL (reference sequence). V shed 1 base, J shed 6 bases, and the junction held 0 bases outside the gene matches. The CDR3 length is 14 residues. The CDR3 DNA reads TGTGCCAGCAGCCAAGGGACAGGGGGTCAGCCCCAGCATTTT. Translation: CASSQGTGGQPQHF.